This section outlines one T cell receptor (beta chain) sequence together with its context. Sequencing was performed with immunoSEQ multiplex PCR; in TCRdb, only in-frame clones are kept and a portion is missing. The table lists around 300,000 clones, around 89% of them singletons. The V segment lost 0 bases and the J segment 8 bases; nucleotides outside the gene matches: 11. CDR3 length: 15 residues. In germline, CDR1 is GTSNPN, CDR2 SVGIG (reference sequence). Treatment of the sample: about 20 received Ad26.COV2.S at low or high dose, single or two shots; five or six received placebo; per-sample allocation not given. Each sample was drawn 63 days after the first injection (of vaccine or placebo). The data were taken from a study of Ad26.COV2.S vaccination and SARS-CoV-2 variants. Overall study: A COV1001 Ad26.COV2.S trial-arm participant provided the sample.

The sample was peripheral blood, taken in a trial of Ad26.COV2.S vaccine versus placebo. The receptor's source is a person aged 18-60 years who received the Ad26.COV2.S COVID-19 vaccine or a placebo. This chain joins TRBV30 and TRBJ1-2, with 8 bases matching TRBD1. CDR3 in DNA: TGTGCCTGGAGTGTAGGACAGGGTGTGTTTTACGGCTACACCTTC. Translated, it gives CAWSVGQGVFYGYTF.